This entry is about one T cell receptor beta chain. The target of this receptor is not known. No base qualities exist here, and no much larger clone lies one base off it. V lost 8 bases and J lost 9 bases, and the count of bases not matched to a germline gene is 16. CDR1 MNHEY and CDR2 SMNVEV were looked up in the germline V gene (reference sequence). The CDR3 holds 16 amino acids from the cysteine to the phenylalanine. The only DNA kept is the CDR3, 48 bases in frame from the first base. In total, approximately 700 healthy bone marrow donors made up the cohort. Cohort members were all nominally healthy when sampled, although unrecorded immune exposures were likely present. The donor tested CMV seronegative and was one of the 352 seronegative cohort members. Each donor provided a peripheral blood sample, and peripheral blood mononuclear cells were used for TCR beta sequencing. The Qiagen DNeasy Blood Extraction Kit was used to extract genomic DNA from the blood cell samples.

This specimen comes from a study of cytomegalovirus exposure and HLA in healthy donors (dated by TCRdb to the late 2010s). Regarding the research as a whole: An earlier analysis of fewer than 750 of the donors reported approximately 280 Gb of sequence data and 100 million to 120 million unique TCR beta sequences obtained from roughly 170 million T cells. An early release covering roughly 640 HLA-typed donors comprised approximately 300 gigabases of sequencing data and around 85 million unique TCR sequences. Among the approximately 400 genotyped donors, around 81% belonged to the genetic ancestry cluster associated with self-reported Caucasian donors. The aim of the study was to test whether cataloging public T cell receptors could identify signatures of past pathogen exposure. Using immunosequencing, the study profiled T cell repertoires from around 680 subjects and related those repertoires to cytomegalovirus serostatus. A separate validation cohort of approximately 130 different subjects was used in addition to the approximately 700-subject first cohort. The study combined high-throughput TCR immunosequencing, statistical association of individual TCRs with disease status, and machine learning to predict cytomegalovirus infection status. A later analysis re-analyzed previously published TCR beta repertoires from roughly 600 donors and added high-resolution HLA genotyping to study TCR occurrence patterns. Rather than drawing on any new phenotypic data, the later analysis identified candidate immune exposures from TCR beta sequences and the way those sequences occurred across donors. To decide whether each TCR beta V gene segment behaved as functional or pseudogenic, an earlier analysis of some 600 of the donors relied on high-throughput TCR beta sequencing. Donor age, sex, ethnicity and CMV serostatus were compiled alongside the repertoire data. In a later genetic analysis, genome-wide SNP genotypes for about 65% of the roughly 670 donors were used, and that subset was treated as a discovery cohort. Every repertoire in the discovery cohort had been generated on one and the same sequencing platform. Both class I and class II loci were covered by HLA typing, at four-digit resolution. The number of donors typed differed by locus, with roughly 629-640 for A, B, C, DRB1 and DQB1, 522 for DQA1, about 610 for DPA1, and over 400 for DPB1. A handful of DR-DQ haplotypes were handled as single units for association and clustering because linkage in the cohort was strong. Across some 400 genotyped donors of the cohort, an average of about 240,000 unique TCR beta nucleotide sequences per donor were sequenced, and roughly 18% of those sequences were non-productive. The paper as a whole reports these results and caveats: An association between a missense DCLRE1C variant and V-gene and J-gene trimming of TCR beta chains was found in a later genetic analysis and replicated in an independent cohort. Compared with the roughly 670-donor mean, donors in an Asian-associated ancestry cluster had fewer N-insertions in productive TCRs, according to a later genetic analysis. Because HLA typing was unavailable for some donors at each locus, only the typed subset was used in association tests. A few of the identified cytomegalovirus-associated TCR beta chains were confirmed in vitro to be specific for cytomegalovirus antigens. The classifier was reported to diagnose cytomegalovirus status with high specificity and sensitivity in both the original cohort and the validation cohort. In a later analysis, several top co-occurrence clusters were reported to appear linked to parvovirus B19, influenza, CMV and Epstein-Barr virus. A group of highly shared sequence variants was considered likely to be a technical artifact of the sequencing pipeline. Assigning TCR associations to individual alleles was difficult when HLA alleles, especially DR and DQ, strongly co-occurred. In an earlier analysis of roughly 500 of the donors, most TCR beta V segments appeared in productive rearrangements about 87% or about 30% of the time, broadly matching IMGT annotations. A later analysis found that TCR association rates varied across HLA loci, with DRB1 alleles showing the most associated TCRs and HLA-C alleles the fewest. Some IMGT-functional V segments, including TRBV6-2 and TRBV6-3, could not be told apart with the 87-base-pair reads, so those segments were excluded. Correlated functional status among segregating V segments might be attributable to linkage disequilibrium, but an unknown experimental factor could not be ruled out. A further reported finding was that TCR beta sequences accurately predicted the HLA-A and HLA-B alleles for most subjects in the first cohort. The only immune exposure information available for the cohort was CMV serostatus. A later analysis found that HLA-associated TCR beta chains were more clonally expanded and had lower generation probabilities than equally common non-associated chains. According to the authors, the approach could potentially be generalized to other disease states and immunological phenotypes. Across donors, most TCR sequences were observed very rarely, whereas some public TCRs were present in many individuals. Seventeen rarely observed V segments, including chromosome 9 orphons, were excluded from the earlier analysis of a few hundred of the donors because counts were too low. A later analysis found that most CMV-associated TCR beta chains appeared HLA-restricted, with HLA associations seemingly driven largely by CMV exposure. A later analysis associated about 17,000 TCR beta sequences with specific HLA alleles at a false discovery rate of 0.05. Sequencing depth was assumed to be roughly uniform across donors in the presence/absence analyses, though that assumption may not hold. A total of roughly 160 TCR beta chains were listed by the study as associated with cytomegalovirus. Only TCR beta chains were sequenced in this cohort, and the absence of alpha or paired-chain data limited detectable features.

Preparation of the library involved the immunoSEQ multiplex PCR assay. A mixture of 60 forward primers for TCR Vbeta segments and 13 reverse primers for TCR Jbeta segments was used in the multiplex PCR. Amplification of the CDR3 region of rearranged TCR beta genes was performed with a multiplex PCR assay on genomic DNA. On the Illumina HiSeq System, the amplified TCR beta libraries were sequenced as 87-base-pair reads. On the authors' methods: A later analysis counted about 76 million unique TCR beta chains across the 666 repertoires, and 9.5 million to 11 million of these chains were shared by at least two donors. To remove PCR and sequencing errors, raw reads were error-corrected and collapsed into unique sequences using a nearest-neighbor algorithm that merged closely related sequences. CDR3 sequences were aligned to IMGT reference sequences to assign V, D and J gene segments. For a sequence to be retained, at least a six-nucleotide match to both a V gene segment and a J gene segment was required. A rearrangement was called productive if the CDR3 had no stop codons and remained in frame with V and J, and every other rearrangement was called non-productive. Following IMGT convention, CDR3 was defined as the stretch from the second conserved V-encoded cysteine to the conserved J-encoded phenylalanine. The earlier analysis of 587 of the donors excluded any sequence lacking an unambiguous match to a single V gene segment. An earlier analysis of 450 to 650 of the donors called V segments functional above 56.7% productive rearrangements and segregating when the between-donor standard deviation exceeded 5%. A statistical classification framework was built to diagnose cytomegalovirus status from the catalog of TCR beta chain sequences. A later analysis assigned V and J genes by comparing TCR nucleotide sequences with IMGT/GENE-DB human TR gene sequences. Using the TCRdist pipeline, a later analysis assigned CDR3 sequences along with most-parsimonious VDJ recombination scenarios. In a later analysis, every TCR beta chain was defined by the combination of its CDR3 amino acid sequence and its V-gene family, and reads without a unique V-gene family were dropped. As a way to deal with suspected cross-contamination and a sequencing artifact, a later analysis dropped roughly 600 nucleotide sequences that were highly shared and had low generation probability. For each public chain, a later analysis derived a clonal expansion index from normalized ranks of inferred template counts within each repertoire. Generation probabilities in a later analysis came from a VDJ recombination model fitted to out-of-frame rearrangements, and those results were checked against IGoR. In a later analysis, hypergeometric tests were used to score TCR-TCR, TCR-HLA and TCR-CMV co-occurrence, with a repertoire-size bias correction applied to TCR pairs. A later analysis estimated false discovery rates by permuting HLA or CMV assignments 20 times. In a later analysis, co-occurring TCRs were grouped with DBSCAN, and TCRdist sequence similarity was added when clustering was performed within HLA-allele-positive subsets. Co-occurrence clustering excluded repertoires with fewer than 30,000 or more than 120,000 public chains, plus five with anomalous nucleotide sharing. TCRdb stores this immuneACCESS table with in-frame sequences only. Part of the clones is absent; in the studies checked, under half of the shortfall reflects unresolved V genes, and no reason is known for the rest. The V and J calls and clone size were taken over from that table, and D and trimming were inferred from the DNA. A total of around 130,000 clones appear in this sample, 80% of them only once. The ten largest clonotypes hold under 3.5% of the sample.

The chain couples TRBV27 to TRBJ1-6, with TRBD1 matching 7 junction bases. The receptor was isolated from a male donor in good health and CMV-seronegative. The sequenced sample consisted of PBMCs. The CDR3 reads as follows: CASGTGTALRGSPLHF. The nucleotide sequence is TGTGCCAGCGGAACCGGGACAGCCTTAAGGGGTTCACCCCTCCACTTT.